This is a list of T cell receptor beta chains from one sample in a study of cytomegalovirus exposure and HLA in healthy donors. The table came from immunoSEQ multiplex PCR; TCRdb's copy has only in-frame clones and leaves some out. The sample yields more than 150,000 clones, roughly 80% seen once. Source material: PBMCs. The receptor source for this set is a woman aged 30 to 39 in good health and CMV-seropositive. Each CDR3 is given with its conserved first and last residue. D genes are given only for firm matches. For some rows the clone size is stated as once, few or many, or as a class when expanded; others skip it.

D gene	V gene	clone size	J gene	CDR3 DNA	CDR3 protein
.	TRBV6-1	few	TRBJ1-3	TGTGCCAGCAGGTCCGGTCGGTCGGGAAACACCATATATTTT	CASRSGRSGNTIYF
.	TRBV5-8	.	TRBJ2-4	TGTGCCAGCAGCTTGGCAGGGATTAACATTCAGTACTTC	CASSLAGINIQYF
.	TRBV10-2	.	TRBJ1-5	TGCGCCAGCAGTTTTCCGAATCAGCCCCAGCATTTT	CASSFPNQPQHF
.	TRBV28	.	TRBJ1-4	TGTGCCAGCCTTAAACCGGGTTGGGACATTGAAAAACTGTTTTTT	CASLKPGWDIEKLFF
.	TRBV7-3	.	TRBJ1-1	TGTGCCAGCAGCCGTACTTCTAACACTGAAGCTTTCTTT	CASSRTSNTEAFF
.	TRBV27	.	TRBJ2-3	TGTGCCAGCAGCCCGACAACTCTGGCAGATACGCAGTATTTT	CASSPTTLADTQYF
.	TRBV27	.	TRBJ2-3	TGTGCCAGCAGACTCTCCGGGACTGCCACAGATACGCAGTATTTT	CASRLSGTATDTQYF
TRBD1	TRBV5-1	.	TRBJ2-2	TGCGCCAGCAGCTTGGTCCAGGGGGCCGGGGAGCTGTTTTTT	CASSLVQGAGELFF
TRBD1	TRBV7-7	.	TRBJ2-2	TGTGCTAGCAGCTTAGCCTGGACAGGGAACACCGGGGAGCTGTTTTTT	CASSLAWTGNTGELFF
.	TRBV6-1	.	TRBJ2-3	TGTGCCAGCAGTGCAATAGGGGGAGAGTATTTT	CASSAIGGEYF
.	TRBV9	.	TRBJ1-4	TGTGCCAGCAGCGTAGGGGCAGGGAATGAAAAACTGTTTTTT	CASSVGAGNEKLFF
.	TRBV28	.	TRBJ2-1	TGTGCCAGCAACAGGGATGATTCTATTTTGGACGATGAGCAGTTCTTC	CASNRDDSILDDEQFF
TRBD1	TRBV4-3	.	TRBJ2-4	TGCGCCAGCAGCCAAGTGTCAGGGGGAAACATTCAGTACTTC	CASSQVSGGNIQYF
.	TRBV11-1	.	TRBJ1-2	TGTGCCAGCAGTTTCGGCGGGTCCCCCTATGGCTACACCTTC	CASSFGGSPYGYTF
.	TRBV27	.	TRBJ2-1	TGTGCCAGCAGTTTATGGGGGAGGGAGCAGTTCTTC	CASSLWGREQFF
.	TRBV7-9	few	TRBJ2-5	TGTGCCAGCAGCTTAAGAGGGGAGACCCAGTACTTC	CASSLRGETQYF
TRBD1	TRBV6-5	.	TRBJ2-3	TGTGCCAGCGGGCAGGGACAGGGGCGAGATACGCAGTATTTT	CASGQGQGRDTQYF
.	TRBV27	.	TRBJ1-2	TGTGCCAGCAGGGCATCTGGTGACTATGGCTACACCTTC	CASRASGDYGYTF
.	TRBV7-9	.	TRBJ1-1	TGTGCCAGCAGTGAAGGGGCCGAAGCTTTCTTT	CASSEGAEAFF
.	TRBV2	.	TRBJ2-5	TGTGCCAGCAGTAATAGGGGTGGGCCAGGGAAGACCCAGTACTTC	CASSNRGGPGKTQYF
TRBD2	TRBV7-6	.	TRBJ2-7	TGTGCCAGCAGCCCGATTGTAACGGGAGGAAGTAACGAGCAGTACTTC	CASSPIVTGGSNEQYF
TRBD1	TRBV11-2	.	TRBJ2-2	TGTGCCAGCAGCTCGACAGGGGTTGGTCACGGGGAGCTGTTTTTT	CASSSTGVGHGELFF